This TCR beta chain was identified during a study of T cell responses to AZD1222 COVID-19 vaccine (dated by TCRdb to the early 2020s). A note on the overall study: AZD1222 recipients whose second dose came at about 4 weeks and those whose second dose came at about 12 weeks were combined into one group, since spike-specific TCR depth and breadth did not differ between the two schedules. A total of more than 230 trial participants underwent TCR sequencing, of whom nearly 210 had received two doses of AZD1222 and about 25 had received two doses of the MenACWY control vaccine. Trial participants were enrolled by age into subgroups of 18-55, 56-69 and 70-plus years, and around 150, 28 and 57 TCR-sequenced participants, respectively, were included in these subgroups. On the study overall, not on this receptor specifically: Epitopes outside the regions mutated in the B.1.351 and B.1.1.7 variants were reportedly recognized by nearly half of the unique spike-specific TCRs. The 56-69-year group was small, and its depth increase did not reach significance, likely because of low power. After two AZD1222 doses, both the breadth and the depth of spike-specific TCRs were significantly higher than at day 0 and than in MenACWY recipients. CD4 TCRs associated with the vaccine covered the entire spike protein, and the dominant responses were in regions 160-218 and 743-854. Because no samples from the day 14 peak response were available, repertoires could be characterized only after the peak T cell response. Conclusions about previously exposed vaccinees were limited because only six AZD1222 recipients were SARS-CoV-2 seropositive at baseline. Most participants were white British and females outnumbered males, and the authors suggested that clonal diversity may have been underestimated.

The cysteine opens and the phenylalanine closes a CDR3 of 12 amino acids. The sequence is cut down to CDR3 DNA, 36 bases in frame from base 1. CDR1 and CDR2 are drawn from the germline V gene: MDHEN, SYDVKM. V was cut back by 6 bases and J by 0 bases, leaving a gap of 6 bases between them. Comment on this clone: Its recognized antigen is unknown. Base qualities are not recorded, but no much larger clone differs from it by a single base.

In the paper's terms, the time point label means: baseline before first vaccination. Vaccinee samples came from UK trials COV001 and COV002, including a single-blind randomized controlled phase 2/3 trial of AZD1222 (ChAdOx1 nCoV-19) in healthy adults. For TCRbeta chain sequencing, PBMC samples from trial participants were taken at day 0 and at day 28 after the second dose. The CDR3 regions of human TCRbeta chains were analyzed by immunosequencing. Regarding the original processing steps: TCRs in the repertoires were matched against a reference library of SARS-CoV-2-specific TCRs that had been generated with the MIRA antigen-specificity platform. Breadth was defined as the fraction of unique TCRs that were SARS-CoV-2-associated. Depth was defined as the fraction of total T cells that were SARS-CoV-2-associated. Using the MIRA data, each spike-specific TCR was mapped to the spike region that the TCR reacts to and placed in a CD4 or CD8 class. Log10-transformed breadth and depth values were compared by one-way ANOVA with Sidak's multiple comparisons tests. TCRdb holds this immuneACCESS table with in-frame rearrangements only. Some clones are missing; in checked studies, unresolved V genes explain under half, and the rest has no known cause. The V and J calls and clone size were taken over from that table, and D and trimming were inferred from the DNA. For this sample there are about 140,000 clones; roughly 89% appear just once. The ten largest make up approximately 4.7% of the sample.

The chain couples TRBV28 to TRBJ2-7; the D gene is not confidently resolved. The receptor was derived from an adult in good health. The sample in question was peripheral blood, obtained on day 0 of AZD1222 vaccination. The bases are TGTGCCAGCAGCTCCTACTCCTACGAGCAGTACTTC. Its product reads: CASSSYSYEQYF. Full variable domain (CDR3 extended with the reference TRBV28 and TRBJ2-7 proteins): DVKVTQSSRYLVKRTGEKVFLECVQDMDHENMFWYRQDPGLGLRLIYFSYDVKMKEKGDIPEGYSVSREKKERFSLILESASTNQTSMYLCASSSYSYEQYFGPGTRLTVT.